This TCR beta chain was sequenced during a study of identical twins. Study-wide points: The study found weaker excess twin sharing in beta out-of-frame sequences. Cord blood's abundant beta clonotypes had fewer insertions, unlike memory repertoires. One should note that invariant MAIT and iNKT cells could partly confound zero-insertion analyses.

V dropped 3 bases and J dropped 0; count of bases not matched to a gene: 3. The germline V gene has CDR1 MNHEY and CDR2 SMNVEV (reference sequence). CDR3 size: 17 residues. A remark on this clonotype: Its antigen remains unknown.

TCRdb used MiXCR to reprocess the 5' RACE reads, holding one entry per CDR3 protein. The sample includes around 530,000 distinct CDR3 sequences, about 16% of them seen just once. These same data were also listed under a study on yellow fever vaccine responses in identical twins. From that report: Vaccine T cell responses of twins reportedly seemed partly convergent and partly personalized.

The sequencing input was CD4+ T cells sorted from blood. The chain employs TRBV27 and TRBJ2-2, with 11 bases identical to TRBD2. The clonotype was recovered from a young woman in good health. DNA of the CDR3: TGTGCCAGCAGTTTTTATAGCGGGGGGGCGAACACCGGGGAGCTGTTTTTT. Its protein is CASSFYSGGANTGELFF.